This T cell receptor beta chain was sequenced during a study of shared clonotypes between healthy human individuals. Findings and caveats of the study: Rarefaction revealed incomplete sorted-subset sequencing despite large depth. Larger richness was generally estimated for naive than memory subsets. Among donors, clonotype sharing was expected to be affected by sequencing depth.

Trimming removed 2 bases from V and 7 bases from J, with 12 bases in between. The CDR3 is made up of 13 amino acids. From germline, CDR1 is SQVTM and CDR2 ANQGSEA. Details on this clone: Its cognate antigen is unknown.

Assay: immunoSEQ multiplex PCR; the TCRdb copy retains only in-frame clones and omits some. The repertoire consists of roughly 1,000,000 clones, with around 82% occurring once and the leading ten covering approximately 0.5%. The sample consisted of memory CD4+ T cells from PBMCs. The subset is: CD45RA-negative fraction. The sequence derives from a man between 18 and 35 years old in good health. Some clones in this sample may be carry-over from other donors' samples. V is TRBV29-1 and J is TRBJ2-1, with D perhaps matching TRBD2 (5 bases). CDR3 sequence: CSVEPGRGNEQFF. The CDR3 DNA sequence: TGCAGCGTTGAACCCGGAAGAGGGAATGAGCAGTTCTTC.